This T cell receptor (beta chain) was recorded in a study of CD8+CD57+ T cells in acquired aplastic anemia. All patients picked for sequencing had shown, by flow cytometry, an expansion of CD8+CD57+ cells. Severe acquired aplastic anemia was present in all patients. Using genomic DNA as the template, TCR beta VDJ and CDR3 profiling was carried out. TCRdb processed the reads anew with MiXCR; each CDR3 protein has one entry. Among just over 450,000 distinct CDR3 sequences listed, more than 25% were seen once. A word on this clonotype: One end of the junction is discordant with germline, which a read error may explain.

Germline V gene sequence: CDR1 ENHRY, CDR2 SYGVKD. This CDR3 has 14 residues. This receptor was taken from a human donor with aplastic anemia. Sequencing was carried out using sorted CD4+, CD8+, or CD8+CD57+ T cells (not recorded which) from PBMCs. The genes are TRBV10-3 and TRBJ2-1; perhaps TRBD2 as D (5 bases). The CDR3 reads CASSYSGWSDEQFF. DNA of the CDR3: TGTGCCAGCAGTTACTCGGGATGGTCGGATGAGCAGTTCTTC.